This T cell receptor beta chain derives from a study of CD8+CD57+ T cells in acquired aplastic anemia. For the study at large: About 3 ug was the average amount of DNA from sorted CD4+ and CD8+ cells. Some 10 million reads, on average, were obtained for CD4+ cells from healthy donors.

Study results and limitations: Patients and controls had CD8+ Simpson's diversity values that were not significantly distinct. The number of CD8+ CDR3 sequences shared by patients and controls was twenty-nine.

A word on this clonotype: Its specificity is unknown.

Genomic DNA constituted the template upon which TCR beta VDJ and CDR3 profiling was performed. Each CDR3 protein is one row after TCRdb ran MiXCR on the reads. The repertoire has 350,000 to 450,000 distinct CDR3 sequences, under 80% of them found once; the top ten carry 4%. The CDR3 runs to 12 residues. Germline CDR1 DFQATT, CDR2 SNEGSKA (reference sequence). V lost 3 bases, J lost 11 bases, and 17 bases lay in between. The TCR originated in a human donor in good health, serving as a control. This chain joins TRBV20-1 and TRBJ2-7, with no clear D. The source material was sorted CD4+, CD8+, or CD8+CD57+ T cells (not recorded which) from PBMCs. The CDR3 bases are TGCAGTGCTAGCTTGGGCTATTGCTACAAGTACTTC. This sequence encodes CSASLGYCYKYF.